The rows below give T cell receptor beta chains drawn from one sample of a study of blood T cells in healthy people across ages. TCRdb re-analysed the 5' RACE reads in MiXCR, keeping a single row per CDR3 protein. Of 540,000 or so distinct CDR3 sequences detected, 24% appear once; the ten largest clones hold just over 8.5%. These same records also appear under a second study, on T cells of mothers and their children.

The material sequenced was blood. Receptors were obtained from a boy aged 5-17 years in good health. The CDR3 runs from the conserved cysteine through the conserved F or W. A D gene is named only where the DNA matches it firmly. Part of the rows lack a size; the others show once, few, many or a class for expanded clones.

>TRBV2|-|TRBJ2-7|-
CASIGRGSPYEQYF
TGTGCCAGCATCGGGAGAGGGAGCCCCTACGAGCAGTACTTC
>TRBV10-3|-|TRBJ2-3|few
CAISDPDGSSTDTQYF
TGTGCCATCAGTGACCCGGATGGATCTAGCACAGATACGCAGTATTTT
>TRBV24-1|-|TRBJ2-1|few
CATSGAYLINEQFF
TGTGCCACCAGTGGGGCCTACCTGATCAATGAGCAGTTCTTC
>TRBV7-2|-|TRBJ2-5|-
CASSLGGGSPKQETQYF
TGTGCCAGCAGCTTAGGTGGGGGGTCACCAAAACAAGAGACCCAGTACTTC
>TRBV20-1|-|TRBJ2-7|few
CSARDRGRGDYEQYF
TGCAGTGCTAGAGATCGAGGCAGGGGGGACTACGAGCAGTACTTC
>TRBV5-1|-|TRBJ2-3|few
CASSDRGAGDTQYF
TGCGCCAGCAGCGATCGAGGGGCAGGAGATACGCAGTATTTT
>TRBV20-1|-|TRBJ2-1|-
CSASLWDSYNEQFF
TGCAGTGCTAGTCTGTGGGACTCCTACAATGAGCAGTTCTTC
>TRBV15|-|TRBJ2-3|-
CATSREGGGGSDTQYF
TGTGCCACCAGCAGAGAAGGGGGGGGAGGGTCAGATACGCAGTATTTT
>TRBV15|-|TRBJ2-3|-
CATTNPPDTQYF
TGTGCCACCACCAATCCCCCGGATACGCAGTATTTT
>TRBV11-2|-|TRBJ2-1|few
CASSLRDPEQFF
TGTGCCAGCAGCTTAAGAGACCCGGAGCAGTTCTTC
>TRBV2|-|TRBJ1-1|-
CASSEGPNTEAFF
TGTGCCAGCAGTGAGGGGCCTAACACTGAAGCTTTCTTT
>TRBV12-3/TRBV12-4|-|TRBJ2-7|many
CASSFTSYEQYF
TGTGCCAGCAGCTTCACTTCCTACGAGCAGTACTTC
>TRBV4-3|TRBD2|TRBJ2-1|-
CASSQDGLAGGTYNEQFF
TGCGCCAGCAGCCAAGATGGACTAGCGGGGGGTACATACAATGAGCAGTTCTTC
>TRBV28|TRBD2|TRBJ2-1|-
CASRETSGGNEQFF
TGTGCCAGCAGAGAGACTAGCGGGGGAAATGAGCAGTTCTTC
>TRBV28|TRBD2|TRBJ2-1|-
CASSLGGIYNEQFF
TGTGCCAGCAGTTTGGGGGGGATCTACAATGAGCAGTTCTTC
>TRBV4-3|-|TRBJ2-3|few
CASSQKRGTDTQYF
TGCGCCAGCAGCCAAAAGAGGGGCACAGATACGCAGTATTTT
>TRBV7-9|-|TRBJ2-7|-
CVSSLGGQRYEQYF
TGTGTCAGCAGCTTGGGGGGACAGAGGTACGAGCAGTACTTC
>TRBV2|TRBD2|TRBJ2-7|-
CASNEAGLWTSGNHEQYF
TGTGCCAGCAATGAAGCCGGACTATGGACTAGCGGGAACCACGAGCAGTACTTC
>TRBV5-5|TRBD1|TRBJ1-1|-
CASSLPKTGAEAFF
TGTGCCAGCAGCTTACCCAAGACAGGGGCTGAAGCTTTCTTT
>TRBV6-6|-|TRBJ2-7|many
CASSPGPYEQYF
TGTGCCAGCTCGCCGGGTCCCTACGAGCAGTACTTC
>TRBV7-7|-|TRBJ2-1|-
CASSSGTHSGDEQFF
TGTGCTAGCAGCTCCGGGACACACTCTGGGGATGAGCAGTTCTTC
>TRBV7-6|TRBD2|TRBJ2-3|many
CASSLPPGGRLADTQYF
TGTGCCAGCAGCTTACCGCCGGGGGGGCGTTTAGCAGATACGCAGTATTTT